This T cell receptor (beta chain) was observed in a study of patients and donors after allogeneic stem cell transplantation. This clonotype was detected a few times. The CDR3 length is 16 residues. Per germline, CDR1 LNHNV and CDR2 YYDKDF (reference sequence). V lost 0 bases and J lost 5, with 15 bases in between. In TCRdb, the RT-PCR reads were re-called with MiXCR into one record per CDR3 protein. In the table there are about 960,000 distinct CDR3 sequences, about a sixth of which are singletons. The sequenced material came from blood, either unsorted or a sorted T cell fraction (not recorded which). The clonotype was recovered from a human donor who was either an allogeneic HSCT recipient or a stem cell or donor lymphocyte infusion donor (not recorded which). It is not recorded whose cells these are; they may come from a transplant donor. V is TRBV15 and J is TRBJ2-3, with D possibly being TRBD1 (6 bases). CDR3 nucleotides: TGTGCCACCAGCAGAGAGCCAGGGGCAGCATTAGATACGCAGTATTTT. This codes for CATSREPGAALDTQYF.